This T cell receptor (beta chain) was documented in a study of blood T cell repertoires in COVID-19. Study in general: Samples of COVID-19 (acute and convalescent) were obtained from the United States, Italy and Spain. PBMCs, B-cell-depleted T cells, or T cells were the source of the cDNA or gDNA that made up the material.

The sample holds one count of this clone. CDR3 size: 14 residues. Germline V gene data show CDR1 as MRHNA and CDR2 as SNTAGT. The ends were cut back, 8 bases at V and 2 bases at J, with 13 bases in the middle. As handled by the study authors: Cell counts per sample came from amplifying reference gene primers. Sequencing used immunoSEQ multiplex PCR; TCRdb keeps in-frame clones, though not all of them. The V and J calls and clone size come from that table; D and trimming were worked out from the DNA. The data contain several thousand clones, about 90% of them singletons. The sequencing input was peripheral blood. This sequence was found in a human donor in a cohort sampled during active COVID-19. The genes are TRBV6-4 and TRBJ1-5; the D is unclear. Here the CDR3 DNA reads TGTGCCAGCGCTGTGGAGGCGGGCAATCAGCCCCAGCATTTT. Translated: CASAVEAGNQPQHF.